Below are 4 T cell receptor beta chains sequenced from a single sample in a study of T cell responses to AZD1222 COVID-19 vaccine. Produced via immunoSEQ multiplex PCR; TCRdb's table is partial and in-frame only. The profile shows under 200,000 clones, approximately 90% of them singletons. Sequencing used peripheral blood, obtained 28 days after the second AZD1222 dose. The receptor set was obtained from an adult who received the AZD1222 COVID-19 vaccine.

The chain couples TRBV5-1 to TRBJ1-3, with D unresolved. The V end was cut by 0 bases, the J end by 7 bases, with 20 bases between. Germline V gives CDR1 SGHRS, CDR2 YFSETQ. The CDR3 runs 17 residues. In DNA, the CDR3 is TGCGCCAGCAGCTTGGTGCCGTGGTTAGGGTCCGGGAACACCATATATTTT. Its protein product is CASSLVPWLGSGNTIYF.

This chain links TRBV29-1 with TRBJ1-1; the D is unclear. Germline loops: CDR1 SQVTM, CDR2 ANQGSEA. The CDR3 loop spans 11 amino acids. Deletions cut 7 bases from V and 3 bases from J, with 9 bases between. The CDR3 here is CSAATDTEAFF. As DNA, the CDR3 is TGCAGCGCAGCCACGGACACTGAAGCTTTCTTT.

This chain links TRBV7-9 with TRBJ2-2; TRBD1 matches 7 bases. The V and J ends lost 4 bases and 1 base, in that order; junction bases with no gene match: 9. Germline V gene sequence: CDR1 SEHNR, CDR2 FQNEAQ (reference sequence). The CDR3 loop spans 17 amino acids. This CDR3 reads CASSSVDGTVNTGELFF. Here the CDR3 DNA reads TGTGCCAGCAGCTCAGTAGACGGGACAGTGAACACCGGGGAGCTGTTTTTT.

CDR3: CASSYSDPYEQYF. The CDR3 DNA sequence: TGTGCCAGCAGTTACTCGGACCCCTACGAGCAGTACTTC. The rearrangement links TRBV6-2 or TRBV6-3 to TRBJ2-7, with unresolved D. This CDR3 contains 13 residues. Trimming shortened V by 0 bases and J by 2 bases, and 5 bases separated the two germline ends. Germline values: CDR1 MNHEY, CDR2 SVGEGT.